A single TCR beta chain is shown here with its context. RNA transcripts provided the source from which TCR beta CDR3 regions were amplified. Initially, a first-round RT-PCR of the TCR CDR3 employed the HTBI primer set. Each CDR3 protein is one row after TCRdb ran MiXCR on the multiplex PCR reads. The table lists under 550,000 distinct CDR3 sequences, about 20% of them singletons. Between the trimmed V and J ends, which lost 0 bases and 10 bases, there was a span of 12 bases. CDR1 DFQATT and CDR2 SNEGSKA come from the germline V gene (reference sequence). CDR3 length: 12 residues. The sample belongs to a study of T cells in Graves' hyperthyroidism and ophthalmopathy.

This chain uses TRBV20-1 with TRBJ1-1; TRBD1 is a possible D gene (5 bases). The sequence came from a man aged 35 to 55 with Graves' ophthalmopathy. Material: blood. Written as DNA, the CDR3 is TGCAGTGCTAGAGATGCGGGGCCGTCAGCTTTCTTT. Translation: CSARDAGPSAFF.